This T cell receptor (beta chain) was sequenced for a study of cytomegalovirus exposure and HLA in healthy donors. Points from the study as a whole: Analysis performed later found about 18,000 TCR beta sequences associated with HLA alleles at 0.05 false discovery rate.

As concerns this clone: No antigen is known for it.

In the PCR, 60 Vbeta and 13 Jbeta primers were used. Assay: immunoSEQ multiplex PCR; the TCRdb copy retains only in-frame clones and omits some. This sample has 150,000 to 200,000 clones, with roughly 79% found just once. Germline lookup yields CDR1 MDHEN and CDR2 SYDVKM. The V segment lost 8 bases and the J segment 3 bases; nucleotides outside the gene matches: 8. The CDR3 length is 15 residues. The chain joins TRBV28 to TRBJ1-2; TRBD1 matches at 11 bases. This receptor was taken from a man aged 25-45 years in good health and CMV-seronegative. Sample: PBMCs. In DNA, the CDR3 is TGTGCCAGCGCCGGGACAGGGGGTCTTTACTATGGCTACACCTTC. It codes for CASAGTGGLYYGYTF.